This T cell receptor (beta chain) stems from a study of a mutant IDH1 vaccine in newly diagnosed glioma. As for the study in general: During weeks 1, 3, 5, 7, 11, 15, 19 and 23, patients received eight vaccinations. Vaccines were first given 4-6 weeks after radiotherapy alone, or with temozolomide cycles. Standard pretreatment was either radiotherapy, temozolomide, or, for most, radiochemotherapy with temozolomide.

Time point specified: week 5, during vaccination. Vaccinated patients received 300 ug of mutant IDH1 20-mer peptide per dose, with topical imiquimod. Of note for this clone: The antigen remains unidentified.

The protocol was immunoSEQ multiplex PCR, while the TCRdb copy is restricted to in-frame clones and leaves out a portion. The table records fewer than 70,000 clones, about 87% of them present only once. The V and J ends lost 4 bases and 0 bases, in that order; junction bases with no gene match: 3. This CDR3 is 16 amino acids long. Germline CDR1 reads SQVTM; CDR2 reads ANQGSEA. The rearrangement joins TRBV29-1 to TRBJ2-4; TRBD2 aligns across 13 bases. The source material was PBMCs, sampled from a glioma patient whose treatment included an IDH1 peptide vaccine. The receptor was isolated from a woman between 40 and 55 years old with glioma. The CDR3, as DNA: TGCAGCGTTGTCGGACTAGCGGGAGCAGCCAAAAACATTCAGTACTTC. Translated: CSVVGLAGAAKNIQYF.